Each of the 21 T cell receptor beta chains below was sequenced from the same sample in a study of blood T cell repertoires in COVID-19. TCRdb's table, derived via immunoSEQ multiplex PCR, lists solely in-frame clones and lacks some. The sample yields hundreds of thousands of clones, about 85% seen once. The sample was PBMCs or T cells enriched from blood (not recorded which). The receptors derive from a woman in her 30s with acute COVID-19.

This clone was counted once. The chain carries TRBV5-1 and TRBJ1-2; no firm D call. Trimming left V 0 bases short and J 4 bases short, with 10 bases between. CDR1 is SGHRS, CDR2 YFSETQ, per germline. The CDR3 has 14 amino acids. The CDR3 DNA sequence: TGCGCCAGCAGCTTGGGAGACTCTTCCTATGGCTACACCTTC. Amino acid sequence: CASSLGDSSYGYTF.

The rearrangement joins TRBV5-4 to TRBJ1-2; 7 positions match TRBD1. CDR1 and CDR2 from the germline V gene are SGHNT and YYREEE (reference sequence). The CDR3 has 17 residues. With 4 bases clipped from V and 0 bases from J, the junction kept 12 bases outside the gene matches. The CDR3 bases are TGTGCCAGCAGCGATACAGCGGGGGGGACAGCTAACTATGGCTACACCTTC. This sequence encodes CASSDTAGGTANYGYTF.

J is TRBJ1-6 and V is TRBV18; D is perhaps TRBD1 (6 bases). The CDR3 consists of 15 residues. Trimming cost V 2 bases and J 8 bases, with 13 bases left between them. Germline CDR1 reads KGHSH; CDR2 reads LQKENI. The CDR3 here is CASSPGQPTDSPLHF. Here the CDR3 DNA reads TGTGCCAGCTCACCAGGACAGCCAACCGATTCACCCCTCCACTTT.

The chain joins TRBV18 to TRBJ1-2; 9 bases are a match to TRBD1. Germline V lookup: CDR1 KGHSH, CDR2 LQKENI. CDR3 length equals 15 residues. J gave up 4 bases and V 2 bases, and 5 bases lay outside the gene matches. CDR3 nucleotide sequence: TGTGCCAGCTCACCAGGGACAGGGACTCTCTATGGCTACACCTTC. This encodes CASSPGTGTLYGYTF. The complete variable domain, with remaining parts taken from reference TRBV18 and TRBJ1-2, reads NAGVMQNPRHLVRRRGQEARLRCSPMKGHSHVYWYRQLPEEGLKFMVYLQKENIIDESGMPKERFSAEFPKEGPSILRIQQVVRGDSAAYFCASSPGTGTLYGYTFGSGTRLTVV.

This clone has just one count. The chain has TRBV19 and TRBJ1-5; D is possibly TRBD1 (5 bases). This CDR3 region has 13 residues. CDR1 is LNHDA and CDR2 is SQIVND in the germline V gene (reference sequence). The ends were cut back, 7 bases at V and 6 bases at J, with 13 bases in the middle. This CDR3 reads CASTSQGGQPQHF. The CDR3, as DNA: TGTGCCAGTACCTCCCAGGGAGGTCAGCCCCAGCATTTT.

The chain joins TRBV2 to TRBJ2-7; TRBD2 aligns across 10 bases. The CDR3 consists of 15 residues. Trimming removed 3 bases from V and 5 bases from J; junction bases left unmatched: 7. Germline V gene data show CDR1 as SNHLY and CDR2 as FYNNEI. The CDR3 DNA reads TGTGCCAGCAGTGAGCTAGCGGGAGTTCGGCACGAGCAGTACTTC. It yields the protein CASSELAGVRHEQYF.

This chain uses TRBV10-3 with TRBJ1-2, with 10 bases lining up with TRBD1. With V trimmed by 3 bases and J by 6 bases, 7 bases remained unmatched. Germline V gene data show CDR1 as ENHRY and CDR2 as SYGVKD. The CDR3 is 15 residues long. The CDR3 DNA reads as TGTGCCATCAGTGACCCGACAGGGGGCGCCCATGGCTACACCTTC. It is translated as CAISDPTGGAHGYTF.

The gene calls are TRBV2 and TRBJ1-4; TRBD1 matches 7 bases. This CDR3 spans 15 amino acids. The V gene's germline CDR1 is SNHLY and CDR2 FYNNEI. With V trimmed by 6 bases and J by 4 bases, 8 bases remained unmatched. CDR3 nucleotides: TGTGCCAGCAGCGGATACAGGGGTATTAATGAAAAACTGTTTTTT. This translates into CASSGYRGINEKLFF.

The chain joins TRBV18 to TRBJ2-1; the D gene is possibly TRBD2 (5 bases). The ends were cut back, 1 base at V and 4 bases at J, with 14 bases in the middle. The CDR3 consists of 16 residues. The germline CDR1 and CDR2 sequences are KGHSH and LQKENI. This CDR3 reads CASSPLVGSGYNEQFF. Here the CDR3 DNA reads TGTGCCAGCTCACCACTTGTGGGGAGTGGTTACAATGAGCAGTTCTTC. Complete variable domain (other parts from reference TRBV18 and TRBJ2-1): NAGVMQNPRHLVRRRGQEARLRCSPMKGHSHVYWYRQLPEEGLKFMVYLQKENIIDESGMPKERFSAEFPKEGPSILRIQQVVRGDSAAYFCASSPLVGSGYNEQFFGPGTRLTVL.

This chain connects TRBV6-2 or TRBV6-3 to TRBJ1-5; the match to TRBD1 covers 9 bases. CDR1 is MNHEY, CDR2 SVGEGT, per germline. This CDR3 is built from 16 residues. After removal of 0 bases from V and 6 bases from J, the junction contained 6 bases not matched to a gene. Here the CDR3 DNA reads TGTGCCAGCAGTTACTCGGCGACAGGGGGTTTTCAGCCCCAGCATTTT. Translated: CASSYSATGGFQPQHF.

CDR3: CASRMGQAIYGYTF. CDR3 coding DNA: TGTGCCAGCAGGATGGGACAGGCGATCTATGGCTACACCTTC. The gene calls are TRBV6-5 and TRBJ1-2; 8 nucleotides match TRBD1. Trimming removed 6 bases from V and 4 bases from J; junction bases left unmatched: 7. This CDR3 region has 14 residues. Germline V gene lookup returns CDR1 MNHEY and CDR2 SVGAGI.

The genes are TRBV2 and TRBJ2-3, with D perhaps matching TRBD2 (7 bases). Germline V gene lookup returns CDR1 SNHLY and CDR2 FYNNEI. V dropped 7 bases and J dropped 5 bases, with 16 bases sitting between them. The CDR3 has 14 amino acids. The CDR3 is CASTSRGAGDTQYF. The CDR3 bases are TGTGCCAGCACCAGTCGGGGGGCGGGAGATACGCAGTATTTT.

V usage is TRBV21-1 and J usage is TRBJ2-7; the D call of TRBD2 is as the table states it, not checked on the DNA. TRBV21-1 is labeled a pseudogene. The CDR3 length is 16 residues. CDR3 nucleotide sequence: TGTGCCAGCAGACTGGGACTAGCGGGCACAACGTACGAGCAGTACTTC. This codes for CASRLGLAGTTYEQYF.

CDR3 loop: CAIRGTVNTEAFF. The CDR3 nucleotides read TGTGCCATCAGGGGGACAGTGAACACTGAAGCTTTCTTT. J is TRBJ1-1 and V is TRBV10-3; 7 nucleotides agree with TRBD1. The germline gives CDR1 ENHRY, CDR2 SYGVKD. Trimming removed 6 bases from V and 0 bases from J; junction bases left unmatched: 1. CDR3 length: 13 amino acids.

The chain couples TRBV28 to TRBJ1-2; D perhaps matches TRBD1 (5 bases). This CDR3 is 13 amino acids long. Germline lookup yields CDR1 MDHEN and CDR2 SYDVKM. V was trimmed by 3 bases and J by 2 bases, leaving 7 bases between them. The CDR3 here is CASSFGGNYGYTF. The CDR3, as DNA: TGTGCCAGCAGTTTTGGGGGGAACTATGGCTACACCTTC.

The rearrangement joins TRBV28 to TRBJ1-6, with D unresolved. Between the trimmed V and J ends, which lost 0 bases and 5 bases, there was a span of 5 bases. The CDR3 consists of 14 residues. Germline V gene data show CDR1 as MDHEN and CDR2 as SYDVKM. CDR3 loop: CASSLWQDNSPLHF. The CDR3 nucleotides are TGTGCCAGCAGTTTATGGCAGGATAATTCACCCCTCCACTTT. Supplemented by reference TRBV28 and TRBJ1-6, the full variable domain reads DVKVTQSSRYLVKRTGEKVFLECVQDMDHENMFWYRQDPGLGLRLIYFSYDVKMKEKGDIPEGYSVSREKKERFSLILESASTNQTSMYLCASSLWQDNSPLHFGNGTRLTVT.

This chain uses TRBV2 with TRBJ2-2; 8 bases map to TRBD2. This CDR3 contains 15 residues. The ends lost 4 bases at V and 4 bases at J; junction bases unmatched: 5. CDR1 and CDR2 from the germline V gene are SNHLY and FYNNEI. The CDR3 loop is CASSARGGPTGELFF. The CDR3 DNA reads TGTGCCAGCAGTGCCCGGGGGGGTCCCACCGGGGAGCTGTTTTTT.

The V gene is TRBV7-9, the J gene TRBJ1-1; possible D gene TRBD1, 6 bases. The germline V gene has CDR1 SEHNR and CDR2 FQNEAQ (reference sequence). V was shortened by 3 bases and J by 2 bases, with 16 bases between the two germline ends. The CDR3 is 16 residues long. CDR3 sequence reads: CASSFQQGRDNTEAFF. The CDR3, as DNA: TGTGCCAGCAGCTTCCAACAGGGCCGCGATAACACTGAAGCTTTCTTT.

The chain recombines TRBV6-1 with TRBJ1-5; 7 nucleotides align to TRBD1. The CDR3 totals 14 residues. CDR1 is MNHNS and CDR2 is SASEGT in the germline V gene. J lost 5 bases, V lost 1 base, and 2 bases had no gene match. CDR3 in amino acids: CASSEGTGHQPQHF. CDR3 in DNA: TGTGCCAGCAGTGAAGGGACAGGCCATCAGCCCCAGCATTTT.

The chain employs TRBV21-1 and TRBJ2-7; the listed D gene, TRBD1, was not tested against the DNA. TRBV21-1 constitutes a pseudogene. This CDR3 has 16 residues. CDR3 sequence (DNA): TGTGCCAGCAGCTCCCGACCCGAGGGGACAGGTGAAAAGCAGTACTTC. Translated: CASSSRPEGTGEKQYF.

CDR3: CASSLGDRPPYNEQFF. The CDR3, as DNA: TGTGCCAGCAGCTTAGGGGACAGGCCCCCATACAATGAGCAGTTCTTC. J is TRBJ2-1 and V is TRBV7-3, with 8 bases matching TRBD1. The ends lost 2 bases at V and 4 bases at J; junction bases unmatched: 7. The CDR3 consists of 16 residues. Germline values: CDR1 SGHTA, CDR2 FQGTGA.